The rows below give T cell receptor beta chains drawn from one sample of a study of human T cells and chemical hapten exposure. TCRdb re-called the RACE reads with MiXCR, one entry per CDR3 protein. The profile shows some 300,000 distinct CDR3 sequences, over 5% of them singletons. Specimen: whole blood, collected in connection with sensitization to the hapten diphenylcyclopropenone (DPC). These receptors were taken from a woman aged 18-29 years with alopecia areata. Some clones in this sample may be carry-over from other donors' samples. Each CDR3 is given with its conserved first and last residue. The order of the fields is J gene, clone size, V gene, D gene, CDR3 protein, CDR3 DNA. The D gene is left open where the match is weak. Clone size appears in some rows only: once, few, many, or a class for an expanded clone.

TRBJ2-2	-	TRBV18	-	CASSPLARENTGELFF	TGTGCCAGCTCACCACTGGCCAGGGAGAACACCGGGGAGCTGTTTTTT
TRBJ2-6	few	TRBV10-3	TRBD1	CAISGTGSGANVLTF	TGTGCCATCAGTGGGACAGGGTCTGGGGCCAACGTCCTGACTTTC
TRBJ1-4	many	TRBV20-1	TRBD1	CSARDWGQGGEKLFF	TGCAGTGCTAGAGATTGGGGACAGGGAGGTGAAAAACTGTTTTTT
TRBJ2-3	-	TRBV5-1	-	CASQTGTLTSTDTQYF	TGCGCCAGCCAAACCGGGACCCTTACTAGCACAGATACGCAGTATTTT
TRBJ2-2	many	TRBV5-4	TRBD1	CASSLMTGTGELFF	TGTGCCAGCAGCCTAATGACAGGGACCGGGGAGCTGTTTTTT
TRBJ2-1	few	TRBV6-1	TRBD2	CASSPRGYLDSSYNEQFF	TGTGCCAGCAGTCCGCGGGGGTATCTGGATAGCTCCTACAATGAGCAGTTCTTC
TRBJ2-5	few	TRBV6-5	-	CASSYSRRNKETQYF	TGTGCCAGCAGTTACTCGAGGCGGAACAAAGAGACCCAGTACTTC
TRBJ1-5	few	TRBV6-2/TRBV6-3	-	CASSSGGGNQPQHF	TGTGCCAGCAGTTCGGGAGGAGGGAATCAGCCCCAGCATTTT
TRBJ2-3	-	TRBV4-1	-	CASRWGRYTDTQYF	TGCGCCAGCAGATGGGGGCGTTACACAGATACGCAGTATTTT
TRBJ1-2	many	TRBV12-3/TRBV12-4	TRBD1	CASSLSHRTGNYGYTF	TGTGCCAGCAGTTTATCCCACCGGACAGGGAACTATGGCTACACCTTC
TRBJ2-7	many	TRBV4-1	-	CASSQDSGYEQYF	TGCGCCAGCAGCCAAGATTCAGGTTACGAGCAGTACTTC
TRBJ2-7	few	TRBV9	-	CASSVVRGRLEQYF	TGTGCCAGCAGCGTAGTTAGGGGTAGGCTCGAGCAGTACTTC
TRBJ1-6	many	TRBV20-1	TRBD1	CSANGQDGSPLHF	TGCAGTGCTAACGGACAGGACGGATCACCCCTCCACTTT
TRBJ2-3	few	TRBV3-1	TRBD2	CASSPVAGSSTDTQYF	TGTGCCAGCAGCCCCGTAGCGGGGAGCAGCACAGATACGCAGTATTTT
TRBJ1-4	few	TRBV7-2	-	CASSERPAKEKLFF	TGTGCCAGCAGCGAGAGACCGGCCAAAGAAAAACTGTTTTTT
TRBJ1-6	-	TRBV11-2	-	CASSITQPYNSPLHF	TGTGCCAGCAGCATAACGCAGCCCTATAATTCACCCCTCCACTTT
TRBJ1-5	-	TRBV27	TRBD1	CASSFWGQGSRHGQPQHF	TGTGCCAGCAGTTTCTGGGGACAGGGAAGTCGGCATGGTCAGCCCCAGCATTTT
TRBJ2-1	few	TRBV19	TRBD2	CASSVQGLAGTPNEQFF	TGTGCCAGTAGTGTTCAAGGACTAGCGGGGACCCCAAATGAGCAGTTCTTC
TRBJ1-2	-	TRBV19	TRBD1	CASSGQVGGYTF	TGTGCCAGTAGTGGACAGGTGGGCGGCTACACCTTC
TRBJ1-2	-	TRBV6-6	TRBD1	CASSYTGQGAIRSYGYTF	TGTGCCAGCAGTTACACGGGACAGGGGGCGATAAGAAGTTATGGCTACACCTTC
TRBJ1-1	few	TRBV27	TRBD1	CASRVVGQGNTEAFF	TGTGCCAGCAGAGTCGTTGGACAGGGAAACACTGAAGCTTTCTTT
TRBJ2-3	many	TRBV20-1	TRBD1	CSAGDRGRTYTDTQYF	TGCAGTGCTGGGGACAGGGGGCGAACCTACACAGATACGCAGTATTTT
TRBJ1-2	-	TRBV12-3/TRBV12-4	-	CASSQAGAGGYTF	TGTGCCAGCAGCCAAGCGGGGGCTGGTGGCTACACCTTC
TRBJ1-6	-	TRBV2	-	CASSVNSPLHF	TGTGCCAGCAGTGTAAATTCACCCCTCCACTTT
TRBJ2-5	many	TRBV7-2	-	CASSLALFYQETQYF	TGTGCCAGCAGCTTAGCCCTATTTTACCAAGAGACCCAGTACTTC
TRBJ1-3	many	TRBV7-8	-	CASSSRGSGNTIYF	TGTGCCAGCAGCTCGAGGGGTAGTGGAAACACCATATATTTT
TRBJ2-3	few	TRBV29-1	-	CSVFPDGPDTQYF	TGCAGCGTTTTCCCTGACGGTCCCGATACGCAGTATTTT
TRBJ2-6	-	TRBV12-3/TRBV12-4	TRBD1	CASRVRQGTNSGANVLTF	TGTGCCAGCAGGGTTCGACAGGGGACAAACTCTGGGGCCAACGTCCTGACTTTC
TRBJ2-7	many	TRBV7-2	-	CASSPAGATGWSGQYF	TGTGCCAGCAGCCCTGCGGGGGCAACCGGATGGTCGGGGCAGTACTTC
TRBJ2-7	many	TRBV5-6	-	CASSAQDLYEQYF	TGTGCCAGCAGTGCACAAGACCTCTACGAGCAGTACTTC
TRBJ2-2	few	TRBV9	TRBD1	CASSPNRGRGTGELFF	TGTGCCAGCAGCCCTAACAGGGGGCGGGGTACCGGGGAGCTGTTTTTT
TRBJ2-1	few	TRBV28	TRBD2	CASSTGLASEQFF	TGTGCCAGCAGTACCGGACTAGCGAGTGAGCAGTTCTTC
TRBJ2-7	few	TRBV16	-	CASSQFQGLAYEQYF	TGTGCCAGCAGCCAATTTCAGGGCCTAGCCTACGAGCAGTACTTC
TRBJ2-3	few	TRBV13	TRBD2	CASSEWTSGTSDTQYF	TGTGCCAGCAGCGAATGGACTAGCGGAACGTCAGATACGCAGTATTTT
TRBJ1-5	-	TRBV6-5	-	CASSNEINQPQHF	TGTGCCAGCAGTAACGAGATCAATCAGCCCCAGCATTTT
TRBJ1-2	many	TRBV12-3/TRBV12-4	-	CASSLGQVLVHGYTF	TGTGCCAGCAGTTTAGGACAAGTTCTGGTGCATGGCTACACCTTC
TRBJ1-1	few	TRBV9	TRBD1	CASSVRTGADTEAFF	TGTGCCAGCAGCGTAAGGACAGGGGCGGACACTGAAGCTTTCTTT
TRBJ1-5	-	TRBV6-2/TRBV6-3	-	CASSYFRDQPQHF	TGTGCCAGCAGTTATTTCAGGGACCAGCCCCAGCATTTT
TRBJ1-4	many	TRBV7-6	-	CASSSVATNEKLFF	TGTGCCAGCAGCTCCGTCGCAACTAATGAAAAACTGTTTTTT
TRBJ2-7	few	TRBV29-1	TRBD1	CSVGQGGPYEQYF	TGCAGCGTGGGACAGGGAGGCCCCTACGAGCAGTACTTC
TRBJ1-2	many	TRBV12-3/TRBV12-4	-	CASSVDRNYGYTF	TGTGCCAGCAGTGTAGACAGGAACTATGGCTACACCTTC
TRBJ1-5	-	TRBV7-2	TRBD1	CASSLARQGQPQHF	TGTGCCAGCAGCTTAGCCCGACAGGGACAGCCCCAGCATTTT
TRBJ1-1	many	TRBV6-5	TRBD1	CASRFRGTNEAFF	TGTGCCAGCAGATTCAGGGGGACGAATGAAGCTTTCTTT
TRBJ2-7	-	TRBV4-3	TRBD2	CASSQEASGGVREYF	TGCGCCAGCAGCCAAGAGGCTAGCGGGGGGGTACGGGAGTACTTC
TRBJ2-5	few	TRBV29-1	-	CSVELDAQETQYF	TGCAGCGTTGAACTAGACGCACAAGAGACCCAGTACTTC
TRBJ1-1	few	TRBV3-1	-	CASSQTRGGTEAFF	TGTGCCAGCAGCCAGACAAGGGGGGGGACTGAAGCTTTCTTT
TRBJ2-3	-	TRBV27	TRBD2	CASSFSTSGVTTQYF	TGTGCCAGCAGTTTTTCGACTAGCGGGGTTACTACGCAGTATTTT
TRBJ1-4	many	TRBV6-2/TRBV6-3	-	CASSYRTTTNEKLFF	TGTGCCAGCAGTTACCGTACGACAACTAATGAAAAACTGTTTTTT
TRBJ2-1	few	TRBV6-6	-	CASSYDAEQFF	TGTGCCAGCAGTTACGACGCTGAGCAGTTCTTC
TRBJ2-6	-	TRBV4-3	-	CASSQDRTVSGANVLTF	TGCGCCAGCAGCCAAGACCGGACGGTGTCTGGGGCCAACGTCCTGACTTTC
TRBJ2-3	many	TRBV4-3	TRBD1	CASSQDRGQGADTQYF	TGCGCCAGCAGCCAAGATAGGGGACAGGGAGCAGATACGCAGTATTTT